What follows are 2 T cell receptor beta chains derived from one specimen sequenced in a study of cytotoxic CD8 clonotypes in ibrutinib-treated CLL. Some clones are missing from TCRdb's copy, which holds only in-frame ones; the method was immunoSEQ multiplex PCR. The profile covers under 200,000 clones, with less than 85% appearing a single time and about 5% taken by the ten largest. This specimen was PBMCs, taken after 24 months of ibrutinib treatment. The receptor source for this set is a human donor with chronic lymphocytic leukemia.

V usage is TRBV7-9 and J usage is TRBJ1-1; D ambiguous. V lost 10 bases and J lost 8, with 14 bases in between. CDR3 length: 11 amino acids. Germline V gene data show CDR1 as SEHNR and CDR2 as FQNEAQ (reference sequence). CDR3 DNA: TGTGCCACCCCCGAGGAGGGCGAAGCTTTCTTT. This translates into CATPEEGEAFF.

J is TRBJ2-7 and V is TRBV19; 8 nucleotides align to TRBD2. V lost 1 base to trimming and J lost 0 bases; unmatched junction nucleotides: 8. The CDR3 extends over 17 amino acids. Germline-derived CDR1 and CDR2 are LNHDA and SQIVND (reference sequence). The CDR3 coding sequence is TGTGCCAGTAGTATAGTTGGTCCTAGCGGGCCCTCCTACGAGCAGTACTTC. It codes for CASSIVGPSGPSYEQYF.